This paragraph reports one T cell receptor beta chain. Its antigen remains unidentified. The entry originates in a study of cytomegalovirus exposure and HLA in healthy donors. Overall study findings and caveats: Confirmation was obtained in vitro that a few CMV-associated chains are specific for CMV antigens. The Asian-associated ancestry cluster reportedly had fewer N-insertions than the approximately 690-donor mean in a later analysis. Highly shared sequence variants in one cluster were likely a sequencing artifact. Productive rates of about 90% or about 30% were seen for most TCR beta V segments in an earlier analysis.

60 Vbeta and 13 Jbeta primers were used in PCR. The assay was immunoSEQ multiplex PCR, and TCRdb's table has in-frame clones only and misses some. The data hold roughly 130,000 clones, with 61% observed a single time. Germline CDR1 SGDLS, CDR2 YYNGEE. The CDR3 runs 14 residues. Trimming took off 0 bases at V and 6 bases at J, with 12 bases between the two ends. The genes are TRBV9 and TRBJ1-2; D unclear. The TCR originated in a male donor in good health and CMV-seronegative. Sequences were obtained from PBMCs. The CDR3 bases are TGTGCCAGCAGCGTAGAGAGGGAGAGCGATGGCTACACCTTC. It is translated as CASSVERESDGYTF.